The entry below gives a single T cell receptor (beta chain) sequence along with its context. TCRdb used MiXCR to call clones anew from the PCR reads. The profile shows about 7,700 clones, roughly 27% of them singletons. Germline CDR1 is SGHTA and CDR2 is FQGNSA. The CDR3 is made up of 12 amino acids. The V end was cut by 1 base, the J end by 6 bases, with 3 bases between. This specimen comes from a study of metastatic and nonmetastatic thyroid tumors. Patients were all untreated before their thyroid surgery. This chain joins TRBV7-2 and TRBJ2-2; unclear D gene. Sequenced input: tumor tissue. The sequence was obtained from a female donor with papillary thyroid cancer or a benign thyroid nodule (not recorded which). Some clones in this sample may be carry-over from other donors' samples. The CDR3 nucleotides are TGTGCCAGCAGCTTAGGCCCCGGGGAGCTGTTTTTT. Translating gives CASSLGPGELFF.